This TCR beta chain came from a study of CD8+CD57+ T cells in acquired aplastic anemia. CDR3 and TCR beta VDJ profiling relied on genomic DNA as the template. One entry per CDR3 protein, called by TCRdb with MiXCR from the reads. The table has about 190,000 distinct CDR3 sequences, roughly half seen once. The TCR comes from a human donor in good health, serving as a control. The sample consisted of sorted CD4+, CD8+, or CD8+CD57+ T cells (not recorded which) from PBMCs.

The CDR3 DNA reads TGTGCCATCAGTGAAGGGAGCTACCTCCACTTT. This encodes CAISEGSYLHF. The chain combines TRBV10-3 with TRBJ1-6; D not certain. The V and J ends lost 3 bases and 15 bases respectively, with 9 bases between them. Germline CDR1 reads ENHRY; CDR2 reads SYGVKD. There are 11 residues in the CDR3.